This T cell receptor beta chain was obtained from a study of T cell repertoires in cytomegalovirus infection (dated by TCRdb to about 2019). Regarding the study in general: Recently identified HLA-C-restricted CMV epitopes, whose presentation resists viral immunomodulation, were targeted by peptide stimulations together with well-studied HLA-B-restricted epitopes. The HLA type of each donor mattered for the analysis, because public TCR beta signatures pointed to carriage of CMV infection along with the matching HLA type.

A note on this clonotype: What this receptor recognizes is not known. Nothing much larger sits one base from this clone, and base qualities are not available.

The treatment or condition label, as the study defines it: in vitro stimulation with specific CMV peptide epitopes to enrich CMV-specific T cells. These reads were obtained on an Illumina HiSeq 1500. The public reads were reanalyzed by TCRdb: fastp trimming at Q25, MiXCR alignment, in-frame beta chains only. Every distinct CDR3 protein forms one entry, paired with its most common genes and DNA. The sample yields around 300,000 distinct CDR3 sequences; around 20% were counted once. Roughly 19% of the sample goes to the ten largest clones. CDR3 length: 15 amino acids, cysteine to phenylalanine. The kept DNA is CDR3 alone, 45 bases in frame from the first base. V is trimmed back by 3 bases and J by 4 bases, and the junction contains 6 bases that no gene match accounts for. Beyond this particular receptor, the publication reports: The ex vivo response was dominated by HLA-C-restricted CMV-specific TCR beta clonotypes, and the single most frequent clonotype in two of eight donors was supplied by these HLA-C-restricted clonotypes. In both this cohort and an independent roughly 400-donor cohort, the cumulative frequency of public TCR beta family members distinguished carriers of CMV infection plus the relevant HLA type.

This chain is built from TRBV12-3 or TRBV12-4 and TRBJ2-5, and TRBD2 matches 9 of the central bases. Material: cultured PBMCs, obtained from culture after CMV antigen stimulation. The clonotype comes from a human donor in good health (CMV status not recorded). Some clones in this sample may be carry-over from other donors' samples. In nucleotide form, the sequence is TGTGCCAGCAGTTTTCTGCGGGAGGGCCTAGAGACCCAGTACTTC. Translation gives CASSFLREGLETQYF.